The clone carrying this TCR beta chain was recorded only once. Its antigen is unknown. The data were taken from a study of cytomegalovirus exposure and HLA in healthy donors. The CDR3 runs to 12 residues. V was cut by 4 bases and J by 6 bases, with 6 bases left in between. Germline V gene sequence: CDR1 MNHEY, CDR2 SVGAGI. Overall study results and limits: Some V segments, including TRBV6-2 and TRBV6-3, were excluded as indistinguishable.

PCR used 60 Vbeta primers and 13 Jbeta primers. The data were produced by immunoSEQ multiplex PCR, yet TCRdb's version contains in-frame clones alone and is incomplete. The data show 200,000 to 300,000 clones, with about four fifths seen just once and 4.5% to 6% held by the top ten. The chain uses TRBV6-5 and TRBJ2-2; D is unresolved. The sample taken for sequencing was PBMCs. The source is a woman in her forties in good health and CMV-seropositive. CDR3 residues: CASSFTAGELFF. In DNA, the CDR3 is TGTGCCAGCAGTTTTACTGCCGGGGAGCTGTTTTTT.